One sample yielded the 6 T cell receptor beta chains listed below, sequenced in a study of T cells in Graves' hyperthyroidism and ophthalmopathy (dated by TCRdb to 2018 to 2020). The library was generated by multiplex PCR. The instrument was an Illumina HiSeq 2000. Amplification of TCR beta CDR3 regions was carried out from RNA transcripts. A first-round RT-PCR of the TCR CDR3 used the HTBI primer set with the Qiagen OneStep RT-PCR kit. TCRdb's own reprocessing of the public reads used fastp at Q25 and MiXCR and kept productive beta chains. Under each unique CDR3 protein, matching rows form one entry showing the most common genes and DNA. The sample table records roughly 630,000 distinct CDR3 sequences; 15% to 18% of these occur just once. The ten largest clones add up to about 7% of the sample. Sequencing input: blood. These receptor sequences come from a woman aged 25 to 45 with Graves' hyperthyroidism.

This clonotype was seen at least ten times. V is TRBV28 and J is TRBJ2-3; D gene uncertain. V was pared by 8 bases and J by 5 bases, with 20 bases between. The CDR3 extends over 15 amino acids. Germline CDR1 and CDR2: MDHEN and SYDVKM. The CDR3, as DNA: TGTGCCAGCGGGGATCCAGGACGCGTCCTAGATACGCAGTATTTT. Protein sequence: CASGDPGRVLDTQYF.

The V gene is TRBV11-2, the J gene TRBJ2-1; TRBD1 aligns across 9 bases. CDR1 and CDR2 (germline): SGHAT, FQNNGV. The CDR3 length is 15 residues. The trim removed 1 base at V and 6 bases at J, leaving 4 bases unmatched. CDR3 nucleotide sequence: TGTGCCAGCAGCTTAGTACAGGGGGCCTTCAATGAGCAGTTCTTC. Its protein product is CASSLVQGAFNEQFF.

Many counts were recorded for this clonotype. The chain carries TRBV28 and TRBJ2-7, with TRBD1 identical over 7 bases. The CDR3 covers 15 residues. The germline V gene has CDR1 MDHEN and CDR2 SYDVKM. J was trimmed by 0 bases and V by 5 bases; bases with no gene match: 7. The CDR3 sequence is CASSPTGQTSYEQYF. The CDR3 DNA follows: TGTGCCAGCAGTCCGACGGGACAGACCTCCTACGAGCAGTACTTC.

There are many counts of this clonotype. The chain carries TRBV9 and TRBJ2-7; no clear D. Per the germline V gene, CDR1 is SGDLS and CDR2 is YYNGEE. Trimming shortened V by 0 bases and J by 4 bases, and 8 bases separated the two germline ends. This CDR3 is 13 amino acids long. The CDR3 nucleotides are TGTGCCAGCAGCGTAGCGGCAGAATACGAGCAGTACTTC. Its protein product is CASSVAAEYEQYF.

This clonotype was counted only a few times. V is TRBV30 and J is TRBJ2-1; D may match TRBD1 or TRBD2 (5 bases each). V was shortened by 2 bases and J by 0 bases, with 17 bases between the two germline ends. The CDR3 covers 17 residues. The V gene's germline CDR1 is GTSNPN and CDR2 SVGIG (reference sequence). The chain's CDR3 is CAWSKLPGTPSYNEQFF. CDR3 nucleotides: TGTGCCTGGAGTAAACTCCCCGGGACCCCCTCCTACAATGAGCAGTTCTTC.

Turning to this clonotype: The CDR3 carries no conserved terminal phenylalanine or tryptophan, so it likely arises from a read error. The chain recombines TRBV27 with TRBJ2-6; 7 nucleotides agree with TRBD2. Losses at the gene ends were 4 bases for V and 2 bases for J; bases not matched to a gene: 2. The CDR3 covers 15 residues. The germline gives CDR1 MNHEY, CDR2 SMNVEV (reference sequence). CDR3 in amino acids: CASSYGRAGANVLTL. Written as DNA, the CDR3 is TGTGCCAGCAGTTATGGGAGGGCTGGGGCCAACGTCCTGACTCTC.